The 9 T cell receptor beta chains listed next were all sequenced from one sample in a study of blood T cell repertoires in COVID-19 (dated by TCRdb to about 2020). The method behind the library was the immunoSEQ multiplex PCR assay. Drawn from immuneACCESS, this table holds only the in-frame rearrangements with V and J called that TCRdb kept. Clones are partly lost; checked studies trace under half to an unresolved V gene and leave the rest unexplained. This sample comprises roughly 140,000 clones, about 84% of them detected only once. The ten largest make up 5% of the sample. The sample taken for sequencing was peripheral blood. All receptors come from a woman aged 45-65 years with acute or convalescent COVID-19.

The chain uses TRBV10-3 and TRBJ1-2, with 9 bases matching TRBD1. Trimming removed 11 bases from V and 2 bases from J; junction bases left unmatched: 6. The CDR3 consists of 13 residues. The germline V gene has CDR1 ENHRY and CDR2 SYGVKD. The CDR3 DNA reads as TGTGCCGGCCAACAGGGGGCCAACTATGGCTACACCTTC. Protein product: CAGQQGANYGYTF.

This chain links TRBV2 with TRBJ1-1; D is uncertain. Germline CDR1 is SNHLY and CDR2 is FYNNEI. The CDR3 spans 13 residues. The V end was cut by 5 bases, the J end by 0 bases, with 7 bases between. The CDR3 region has the DNA TGTGCCAGCAGTTCCGGTATGAACACTGAAGCTTTCTTT. It encodes CASSSGMNTEAFF. The full variable domain, with the rest looked up from reference TRBV2 and TRBJ1-1, is EPEVTQTPSHQVTQMGQEVILRCVPISNHLYFYWYRQILGQKVEFLVSFYNNEISEKSEIFDDQFSVERPDGSNFTLKIRSTKLEDSAMYFCASSSGMNTEAFFGQGTRLTVV.

The rearrangement links TRBV19 to TRBJ1-6; D not certain. The V end was cut by 5 bases, the J end by 9 bases, with 17 bases between. The CDR3 covers 15 residues. The V gene's germline CDR1 is LNHDA and CDR2 SQIVND (reference sequence). DNA for the CDR3: TGTGCCAGTAGTTCCCGGACGGGGTTGAGTTCACCCCTCCACTTT. Translation: CASSSRTGLSSPLHF.

The chain links TRBV7-2 to TRBJ2-3; D gene unclear. Germline CDR1 is SGHTA and CDR2 is FQGNSA. V lost 2 bases to trimming and J lost 2 bases, with 14 bases between them. The CDR3 has 16 amino acids. CDR3 in DNA: TGTGCCAGCAGCTTACTGCGAGGCAAGTCCACAGATACGCAGTATTTT. It encodes CASSLLRGKSTDTQYF. Filled out from reference TRBV7-2 and TRBJ2-3, the complete variable domain reads GAGVSQSPSNKVTEKGKDVELRCDPISGHTALYWYRQSLGQGLEFLIYFQGNSAPDKSGLPSDRFSAERTGGSVSTLTIQRTQQEDSAVYLCASSLLRGKSTDTQYFGPGTRLTVL.

This sequence joins TRBV11-3 and TRBJ2-3, with TRBD1 identical over 10 bases. V was pared by 1 base and J by 2 bases, with 3 bases of the junction left unmatched. CDR1 is SGHNT and CDR2 is YENEEA in the germline V gene. The CDR3 runs 16 residues. The CDR3: CASSLGGQGVTDTQYF. CDR3 nucleotides: TGTGCCAGCAGCTTAGGTGGACAGGGGGTCACAGATACGCAGTATTTT. Together with reference TRBV11-3 and TRBJ2-3, the CDR3 gives the full variable domain: EAGVVQSPRYKIIEKKQPVAFWCNPISGHNTLYWYLQNLGQGPELLIRYENEEAVDDSQLPKDRFSAERLKGVDSTLKIQPAELGDSAVYLCASSLGGQGVTDTQYFGPGTRLTVL.

The chain links TRBV11-3 to TRBJ2-5, with D hard to call. The CDR3 is 10 amino acids. V lost 3 bases and J 13 bases, leaving 9 bases between the germline ends. Germline CDR1 and CDR2: SGHNT and YENEEA. As DNA, the CDR3 is TGTGCCAGCAGCTTGGCCCCTCTGTACTTC. Translation gives CASSLAPLYF. The full variable domain, rest sourced from reference TRBV11-3 and TRBJ2-5, is EAGVVQSPRYKIIEKKQPVAFWCNPISGHNTLYWYLQNLGQGPELLIRYENEEAVDDSQLPKDRFSAERLKGVDSTLKIQPAELGDSAVYLCASSLAPLYFGPGTRLLVL.

This clone has just one count. The chain has TRBV14 and TRBJ2-7, with TRBD1 as a possible D gene (5 bases). The CDR3 runs to 17 residues. The V end was cut by 5 bases, the J end by 3 bases, with 23 bases between. In germline, CDR1 is SGHDN, CDR2 FVKESK. The CDR3 DNA sequence: TGTGCCAGCAGCTCCTCAATCCCCACAGGCCCTTTCTACGAGCAGTACTTC. Translating gives CASSSSIPTGPFYEQYF. Together with reference TRBV14 and TRBJ2-7, the CDR3 gives the full variable domain: EAGVTQFPSHSVIEKGQTVTLRCDPISGHDNLYWYRRVMGKEIKFLLHFVKESKQDESGMPNNRFLAERTGGTYSTLKVQPAELEDSGVYFCASSSSIPTGPFYEQYFGPGTRLTVT.

The chain employs TRBV12-3 or TRBV12-4 and TRBJ2-7; D is perhaps TRBD1 (5 bases). V shed 3 bases and J shed 5 bases, with 8 bases lying between them. There are 12 residues in the CDR3. CDR3 sequence reads: CASSFAGNEQYF. DNA for the CDR3: TGTGCCAGCAGTTTTGCAGGGAACGAGCAGTACTTC.

This chain joins TRBV10-3 and TRBJ1-1; TRBD1 might be the D (6 bases). CDR1 and CDR2 from the germline V gene are ENHRY and SYGVKD. This CDR3 region has 15 residues. V gave up 3 bases and J gave up 3 bases, with 14 bases separating them. The CDR3 sequence is CAISEGAGVYTEAFF. The CDR3 region has the DNA TGTGCCATCAGTGAAGGAGCAGGGGTGTACACTGAAGCTTTCTTT.